This T cell receptor (beta chain) was obtained from a study of blood T cell repertoires in COVID-19. Germline assignment: CDR1 MNHEY and CDR2 SMNVEV (reference sequence). The CDR3 runs to 14 residues. V shed 5 bases and J shed 10 bases, with 20 bases lying between them. Libraries were prepared by immunoSEQ multiplex PCR; TCRdb keeps only in-frame clonotypes and omits some of them. This table holds fewer than 350,000 clones, about 90% found once. This clone was seen only once. The receptor was derived from a woman in her twenties or thirties who had recovered from COVID-19. This chain connects TRBV27 to TRBJ1-1, with a weak D call TRBD1 (6 bases). Sequencing was performed on peripheral blood. CDR3 nucleotides: TGTGCCAGCAGTCCCCTGACAGTTCAAGGGGGAGCTTTCTTT. It translates to CASSPLTVQGGAFF.